The rows below give T cell receptor beta chains drawn from one sample of a study of blood T cell repertoires in COVID-19. Only in-frame clones appear in the TCRdb table, and some are missing; sequencing was by immunoSEQ multiplex PCR. The table includes 400,000 to 500,000 clones, roughly 88% detected once. The sequenced sample was peripheral blood. Receptors originate from a woman aged 25 to 45 with active or convalescent COVID-19. Each CDR3 is given with its conserved first and last residue. The order of the fields is clone size, V gene, D gene, J gene, CDR3 protein, CDR3 DNA. The D gene is left open where the match is weak. Clone size is given for some rows only: seen once, a few or many times, or a class if the clone is expanded.

clone_size: .
v_call: TRBV11-2
d_call: TRBD2
j_call: TRBJ2-1
cdr3_aa: CASSLDLGGEGEQFF
cdr3_nt: TGTGCCAGCAGCTTAGATCTGGGGGGGGAAGGTGAGCAGTTCTTC

clone_size: .
v_call: TRBV7-6
d_call: .
j_call: TRBJ1-1
cdr3_aa: CASSPRGTGDTEAFF
cdr3_nt: TGTGCCAGCAGCCCCCGCGGAACGGGGGACACTGAAGCTTTCTTT

clone_size: once
v_call: TRBV10-2
d_call: .
j_call: TRBJ2-7
cdr3_aa: CASSVPSAYEQYF
cdr3_nt: TGCGCCAGCAGTGTCCCTTCCGCGTACGAGCAGTACTTC

clone_size: .
v_call: TRBV5-1
d_call: .
j_call: TRBJ2-7
cdr3_aa: CASSLHGFEQYF
cdr3_nt: TGCGCCAGCAGCTTACACGGGTTCGAGCAGTACTTC

clone_size: .
v_call: TRBV9
d_call: TRBD1
j_call: TRBJ2-7
cdr3_aa: CASSGPGDRGRYEQYF
cdr3_nt: TGTGCCAGCAGCGGACCCGGTGACAGGGGGCGATATGAGCAGTACTTC

clone_size: .
v_call: TRBV30
d_call: .
j_call: TRBJ1-3
cdr3_aa: CAWSVVPGGQRNTIYF
cdr3_nt: TGTGCCTGGAGTGTAGTCCCCGGGGGGCAAAGAAACACCATATATTTT

clone_size: .
v_call: TRBV15
d_call: TRBD2
j_call: TRBJ2-6
cdr3_aa: CATSNHTTSGGTSGANVLTF
cdr3_nt: TGTGCCACCAGCAATCACACGACTAGCGGGGGGACCTCTGGGGCCAACGTCCTGACTTTC

clone_size: .
v_call: TRBV5-1
d_call: TRBD2
j_call: TRBJ2-7
cdr3_aa: CASSLDYGGEQYF
cdr3_nt: TGCGCCAGCAGCTTGGACTACGGGGGGGAGCAGTACTTC

clone_size: few
v_call: TRBV2
d_call: TRBD1
j_call: TRBJ1-3
cdr3_aa: CASDPTGVGNTIYF
cdr3_nt: TGTGCCAGCGATCCGACAGGGGTTGGAAACACCATATATTTT

clone_size: .
v_call: TRBV19
d_call: .
j_call: TRBJ2-5
cdr3_aa: CASRDTARTQYF
cdr3_nt: TGTGCCAGTAGGGACACCGCCCGGACCCAGTACTTC

clone_size: .
v_call: TRBV2
d_call: .
j_call: TRBJ2-2
cdr3_aa: CATLVMDTGELFF
cdr3_nt: TGTGCCACCCTAGTAATGGACACCGGGGAGCTGTTTTTT

clone_size: .
v_call: TRBV16
d_call: .
j_call: TRBJ2-2
cdr3_aa: CASSQKRGGTRTPGLRSTGELFF
cdr3_nt: TGTGCCAGCAGCCAGAAGAGGGGCGGGACGAGAACCCCTGGTCTACGTAGCACCGGGGAGCTGTTTTTT

clone_size: .
v_call: TRBV5-4
d_call: TRBD2
j_call: TRBJ2-3
cdr3_aa: CASSFGVSGGPADTQYF
cdr3_nt: TGTGCCAGCAGCTTTGGGGTTAGCGGGGGCCCTGCAGATACGCAGTATTTT

clone_size: .
v_call: TRBV5-1
d_call: TRBD1
j_call: TRBJ1-4
cdr3_aa: CASSLYGQANEKLFF
cdr3_nt: TGCGCCAGCAGCTTGTATGGACAGGCTAATGAAAAACTGTTTTTT

clone_size: .
v_call: TRBV18
d_call: .
j_call: TRBJ2-5
cdr3_aa: CASSQSKETQYF
cdr3_nt: TGTGCCAGCTCACAGAGCAAGGAGACCCAGTACTTC

clone_size: few
v_call: TRBV18
d_call: TRBD2
j_call: TRBJ2-3
cdr3_aa: CASSAGVAGASDTQYF
cdr3_nt: TGTGCCAGCTCTGCCGGCGTAGCGGGAGCTTCTGATACGCAGTATTTT

clone_size: once
v_call: TRBV5-1
d_call: TRBD1
j_call: TRBJ2-7
cdr3_aa: CASSPDRDYEQYF
cdr3_nt: TGCGCCAGCAGCCCCGACAGGGACTACGAGCAGTACTTC

clone_size: .
v_call: TRBV6-1
d_call: TRBD1
j_call: TRBJ1-2
cdr3_aa: CASSSPGQGPYGYTF
cdr3_nt: TGTGCCAGCAGTTCCCCCGGACAGGGGCCCTATGGCTACACCTTC

clone_size: .
v_call: TRBV12-3/TRBV12-4
d_call: .
j_call: TRBJ1-2
cdr3_aa: CASSFAANYGYTF
cdr3_nt: TGTGCCAGCAGTTTTGCAGCTAACTATGGCTACACCTTC

clone_size: .
v_call: TRBV4-2
d_call: .
j_call: TRBJ2-2
cdr3_aa: CASSQDTLSELITGELFF
cdr3_nt: TGTGCCAGCAGCCAAGATACGCTATCCGAGTTAATCACCGGGGAGCTGTTTTTT

clone_size: .
v_call: TRBV6-5
d_call: .
j_call: TRBJ2-7
cdr3_aa: CASSSPNEQYF
cdr3_nt: TGTGCCAGCAGTTCCCCCAACGAGCAGTACTTC

clone_size: .
v_call: TRBV10-3
d_call: TRBD2
j_call: TRBJ2-5
cdr3_aa: CAISPGLAGGRGQETQYF
cdr3_nt: TGTGCCATCAGCCCTGGACTAGCGGGGGGCCGGGGACAAGAGACCCAGTACTTC

clone_size: .
v_call: TRBV2
d_call: TRBD1
j_call: TRBJ1-4
cdr3_aa: CASSSDRLATNEKLFF
cdr3_nt: TGTGCCAGCAGTTCGGACAGGCTTGCAACTAATGAAAAACTGTTTTTT

clone_size: .
v_call: TRBV27
d_call: TRBD1
j_call: TRBJ1-2
cdr3_aa: CASSLTGQGMMIYGYTF
cdr3_nt: TGTGCCAGCAGTCTCACGGGACAGGGTATGATGATTTATGGCTACACCTTC

clone_size: .
v_call: TRBV9
d_call: TRBD1
j_call: TRBJ2-7
cdr3_aa: CASSPRQGHTYEQYF
cdr3_nt: TGTGCCAGCAGCCCTCGACAGGGGCATACCTACGAGCAGTACTTC

clone_size: .
v_call: TRBV4-1
d_call: TRBD2
j_call: TRBJ2-5
cdr3_aa: CASSQGEKLAGDQETQYF
cdr3_nt: TGCGCCAGCAGCCAAGGAGAGAAGTTAGCGGGGGACCAAGAGACCCAGTACTTC

clone_size: .
v_call: TRBV29-1
d_call: .
j_call: TRBJ2-7
cdr3_aa: CSVRGSYEQYF
cdr3_nt: TGCAGCGTGCGGGGCTCCTACGAGCAGTACTTC

clone_size: .
v_call: TRBV3-1/TRBV3-2
d_call: .
j_call: TRBJ2-1
cdr3_aa: CASSQPKTGNYNEQFF
cdr3_nt: TGTGCCAGCAGCCAACCGAAGACAGGAAACTACAATGAGCAGTTCTTC

clone_size: .
v_call: TRBV6-5
d_call: .
j_call: TRBJ2-3
cdr3_aa: CASSTGTDTQYF
cdr3_nt: TGTGCCAGCAGTACGGGAACAGATACGCAGTATTTT

clone_size: once
v_call: TRBV18
d_call: TRBD1
j_call: TRBJ1-2
cdr3_aa: CASSPIDRGSYGYTF
cdr3_nt: TGTGCCAGCTCACCAATCGACAGGGGTTCCTATGGCTACACCTTC

clone_size: .
v_call: TRBV7-9
d_call: TRBD2
j_call: TRBJ2-5
cdr3_aa: CASTDSGSLQETQYF
cdr3_nt: TGTGCCAGCACCGATAGCGGGAGTCTACAAGAGACCCAGTACTTC

clone_size: .
v_call: TRBV27
d_call: .
j_call: TRBJ1-6
cdr3_aa: CASSSTGLSYNSPLHF
cdr3_nt: TGTGCCAGCAGTTCCACAGGGCTCTCCTATAATTCACCCCTCCACTTT

clone_size: .
v_call: TRBV6-5
d_call: .
j_call: TRBJ1-6
cdr3_aa: CASINSDLNSPLHF
cdr3_nt: TGTGCCAGCATCAACAGTGACCTTAATTCACCCCTCCACTTT

clone_size: .
v_call: TRBV5-1
d_call: TRBD1
j_call: TRBJ2-7
cdr3_aa: CASSGTGSPYEQYF
cdr3_nt: TGCGCCAGCAGCGGGACAGGGAGTCCCTACGAGCAGTACTTC

clone_size: .
v_call: TRBV20-1
d_call: TRBD2
j_call: TRBJ2-7
cdr3_aa: CSASFGLAGFYEQYF
cdr3_nt: TGCAGTGCTAGTTTTGGACTAGCGGGATTCTACGAGCAGTACTTC

clone_size: once
v_call: TRBV11-2
d_call: TRBD2
j_call: TRBJ2-1
cdr3_aa: CASSLVTAGGGNEQFF
cdr3_nt: TGTGCCAGCAGCTTAGTAACGGCGGGAGGTGGCAATGAGCAGTTCTTC